This T cell receptor beta chain was retrieved from a study of Ad26.COV2.S vaccination and SARS-CoV-2 variants. Study summary: Once or twice, 56 days apart, Ad26.COV2.S was delivered intramuscularly.

This clone was picked up one time. Antigen: not known. Study conclusions and caveats: Those who received vaccine or placebo ended up with similar non-spike TCR breadth. An underestimation of total T cell responses may have resulted from the TCR breadth and depth analyses.

The assay was immunoSEQ multiplex PCR, and TCRdb's table has in-frame clones only and misses some. There are 410,000 or so clones in the sample; about 93% occur only once, and 9.5% to 15% lies in the top ten. The sample's treatment: about 20 received Ad26.COV2.S at low or high dose, single or two shots; about 5 received placebo; per-sample allocation not given. Material that was analyzed had been drawn on day 63 after the first vaccine or placebo injection. Based in Boston, the donor was an adult of 18-55 years. Sample: peripheral blood, taken in a trial of Ad26.COV2.S vaccine versus placebo. The TCR comes from a person between 18 and 60 years old who received the Ad26.COV2.S COVID-19 vaccine or a placebo.

The CDR3 protein is CASIDQGETQYF. The CDR3 DNA sequence: TGTGCCAGCATTGATCAAGGAGAGACCCAGTACTTC. The V call is TRBV2, the J call TRBJ2-5; unclear D gene. CDR3 length equals 12 residues. The V and J ends lost 7 bases and 4 bases respectively, with 10 bases between them. Germline lookup yields CDR1 SNHLY and CDR2 FYNNEI.